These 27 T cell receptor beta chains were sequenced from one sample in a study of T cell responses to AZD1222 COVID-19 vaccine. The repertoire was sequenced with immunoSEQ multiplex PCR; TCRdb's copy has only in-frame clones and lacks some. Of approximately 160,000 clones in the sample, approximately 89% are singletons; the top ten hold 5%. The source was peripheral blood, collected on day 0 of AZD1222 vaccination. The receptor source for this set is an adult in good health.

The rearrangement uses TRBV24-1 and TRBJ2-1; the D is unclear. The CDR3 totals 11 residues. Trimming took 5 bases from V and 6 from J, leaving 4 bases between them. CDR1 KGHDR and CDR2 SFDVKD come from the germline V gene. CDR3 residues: CATSVGNEQFF. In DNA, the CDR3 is TGTGCCACCAGTGTCGGCAATGAGCAGTTCTTC.

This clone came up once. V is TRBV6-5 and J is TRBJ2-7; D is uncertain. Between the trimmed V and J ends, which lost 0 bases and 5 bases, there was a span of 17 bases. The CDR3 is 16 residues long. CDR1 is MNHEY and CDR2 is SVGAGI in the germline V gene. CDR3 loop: CASSYSMGLRFNEQYF. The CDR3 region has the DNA TGTGCCAGCAGTTACTCGATGGGTTTAAGGTTTAACGAGCAGTACTTC.

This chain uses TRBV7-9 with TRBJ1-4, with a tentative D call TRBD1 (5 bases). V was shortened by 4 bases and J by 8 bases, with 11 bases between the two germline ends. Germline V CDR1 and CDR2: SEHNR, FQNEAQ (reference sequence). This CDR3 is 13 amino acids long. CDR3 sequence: CASSWGRDEKLFF. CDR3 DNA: TGTGCCAGCAGCTGGGGACGTGACGAAAAACTGTTTTTT.

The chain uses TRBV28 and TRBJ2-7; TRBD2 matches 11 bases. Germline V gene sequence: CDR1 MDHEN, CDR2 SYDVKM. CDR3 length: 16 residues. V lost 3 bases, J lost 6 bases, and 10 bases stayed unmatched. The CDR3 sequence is CASSFRLAGGPREQYF. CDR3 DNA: TGTGCCAGCAGTTTCAGGCTAGCGGGAGGTCCCCGCGAGCAGTACTTC.

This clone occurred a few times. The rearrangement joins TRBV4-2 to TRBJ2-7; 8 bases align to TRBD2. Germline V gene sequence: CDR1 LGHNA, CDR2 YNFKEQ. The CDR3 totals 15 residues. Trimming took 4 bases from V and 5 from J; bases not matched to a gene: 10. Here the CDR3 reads CASSPVTAGVHEQYF. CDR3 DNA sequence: TGTGCCAGCAGCCCGGTAACAGCGGGAGTCCACGAGCAGTACTTC.

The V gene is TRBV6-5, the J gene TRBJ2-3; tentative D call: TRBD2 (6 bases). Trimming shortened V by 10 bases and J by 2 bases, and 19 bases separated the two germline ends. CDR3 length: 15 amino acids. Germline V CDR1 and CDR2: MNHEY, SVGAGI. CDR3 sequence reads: CATSPWGESTDTQYF. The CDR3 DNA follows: TGTGCCACCTCCCCTTGGGGGGAATCCACAGATACGCAGTATTTT.

The CDR3 nucleotides are TGTGCCAGCGGGGACAGGAGGAGACCCCAGCATTTT. Translating gives CASGDRRRPQHF. The chain uses TRBV28 and TRBJ1-5; 8 bases fit TRBD1. Germline-derived CDR1 and CDR2 are MDHEN and SYDVKM. The CDR3 length is 12 residues. The V segment lost 8 bases and the J segment 10 bases; nucleotides outside the gene matches: 7.

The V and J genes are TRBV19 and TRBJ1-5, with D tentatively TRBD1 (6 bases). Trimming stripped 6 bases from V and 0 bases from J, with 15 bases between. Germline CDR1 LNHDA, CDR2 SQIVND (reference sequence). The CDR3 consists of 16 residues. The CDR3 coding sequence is TGTGCCAGTAGGACTCTGGACAGATATAGCAATCAGCCCCAGCATTTT. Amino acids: CASRTLDRYSNQPQHF.

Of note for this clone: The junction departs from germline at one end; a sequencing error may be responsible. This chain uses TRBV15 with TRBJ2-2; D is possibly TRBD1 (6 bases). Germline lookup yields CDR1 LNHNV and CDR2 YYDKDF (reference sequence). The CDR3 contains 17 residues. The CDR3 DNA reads TGTGCCACCAGCGGAGAGGGCGACAGGTGGAACACCGGGGAGCTGTTTTTT. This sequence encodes CATSGEGDRWNTGELFF. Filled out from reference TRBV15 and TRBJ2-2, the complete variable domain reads DAMVIQNPRYQVTQFGKPVTLSCSQTLNHNVMYWYQQKSSQAPKLLFHYYDKDFNNEADTPDNFQSRRPNTSFCFLDIRSPGLGDTAMYLCATSGEGDRWNTGELFFGEGSRLTVL.

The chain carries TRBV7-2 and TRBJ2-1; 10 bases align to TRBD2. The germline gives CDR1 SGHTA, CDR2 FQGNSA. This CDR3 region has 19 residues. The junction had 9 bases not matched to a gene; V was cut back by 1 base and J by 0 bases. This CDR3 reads CASSLVATSGFSSYNEQFF. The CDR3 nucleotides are TGTGCCAGCAGCTTAGTCGCGACTAGCGGGTTTAGCTCCTACAATGAGCAGTTCTTC.

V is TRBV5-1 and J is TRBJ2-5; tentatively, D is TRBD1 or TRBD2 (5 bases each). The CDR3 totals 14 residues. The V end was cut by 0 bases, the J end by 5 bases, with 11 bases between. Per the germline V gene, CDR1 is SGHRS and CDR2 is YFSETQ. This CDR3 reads CASSLGDESETQYF. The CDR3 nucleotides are TGCGCCAGCAGCTTGGGGGACGAGAGCGAGACCCAGTACTTC.

This chain's CDR3 is CASSRPGRGDSSPLHF. The DNA of the CDR3 is TGTGCCAGCAGCCGCCCGGGACGGGGAGATAGTTCACCCCTCCACTTT. This rearrangement joins TRBV3-1 (or the pseudogene TRBV3-2) to TRBJ1-6; the D gene is possibly TRBD1 (5 bases). Between the trimmed V and J ends, which lost 4 bases and 9 bases, there was a span of 19 bases. The CDR3 length is 16 residues. Germline CDR1 LGHDT, CDR2 YNNKEL (reference sequence).

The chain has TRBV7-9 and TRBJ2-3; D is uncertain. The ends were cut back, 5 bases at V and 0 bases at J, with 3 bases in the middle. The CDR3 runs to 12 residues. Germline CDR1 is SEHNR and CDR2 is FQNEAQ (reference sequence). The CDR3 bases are TGTGCCAGCAGCCAAAGCACAGATACGCAGTATTTT. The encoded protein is CASSQSTDTQYF.

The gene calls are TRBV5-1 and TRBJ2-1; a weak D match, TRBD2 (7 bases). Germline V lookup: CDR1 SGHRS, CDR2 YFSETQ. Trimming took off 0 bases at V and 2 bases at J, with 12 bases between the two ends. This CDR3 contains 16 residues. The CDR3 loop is CASSLGAGAPYNEQFF. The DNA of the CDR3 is TGCGCCAGCAGCTTGGGGGCGGGGGCCCCCTACAATGAGCAGTTCTTC. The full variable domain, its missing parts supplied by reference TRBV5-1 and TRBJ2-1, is KAGVTQTPRYLIKTRGQQVTLSCSPISGHRSVSWYQQTPGQGLQFLFEYFSETQRNKGNFPGRFSGRQFSNSRSEMNVSTLELGDSALYLCASSLGAGAPYNEQFFGPGTRLTVL.

DNA for the CDR3: TGTGCCAGTAGTATAACTACAGGGTTGAGCAATCAGCCCCAGCATTTT. Translating gives CASSITTGLSNQPQHF. V is TRBV19 and J is TRBJ1-5, with D perhaps TRBD1 (6 bases). The V end was cut by 2 bases, the J end by 1 base, with 12 bases between. The CDR3 has 16 amino acids. CDR1 and CDR2 (germline): LNHDA, SQIVND (reference sequence).

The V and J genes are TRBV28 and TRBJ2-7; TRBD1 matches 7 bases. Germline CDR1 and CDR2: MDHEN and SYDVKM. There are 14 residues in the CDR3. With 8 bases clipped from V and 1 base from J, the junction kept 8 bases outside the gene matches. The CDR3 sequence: CASADRALSYEQYF. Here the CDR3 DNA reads TGTGCCAGCGCCGACAGGGCCCTATCCTACGAGCAGTACTTC.

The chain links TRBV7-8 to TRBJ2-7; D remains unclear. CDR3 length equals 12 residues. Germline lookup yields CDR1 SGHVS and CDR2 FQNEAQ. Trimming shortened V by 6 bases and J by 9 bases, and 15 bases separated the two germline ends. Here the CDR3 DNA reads TGTGCCAGCAGTTTAATGTGGGAAAGGCAGTACTTC. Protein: CASSLMWERQYF.

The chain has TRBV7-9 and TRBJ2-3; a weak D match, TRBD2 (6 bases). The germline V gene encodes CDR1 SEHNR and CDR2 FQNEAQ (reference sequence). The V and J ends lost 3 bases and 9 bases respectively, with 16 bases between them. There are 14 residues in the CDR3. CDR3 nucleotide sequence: TGTGCCAGCAGCTTGCGGGACTCTCAAGGGACGCAGTATTTT. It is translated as CASSLRDSQGTQYF.

The CDR3 DNA reads TGTGCCAGCAGCTTTTCGGGGGGGACAGGGTACTCCGAGCAGTACTTC. Translating it yields CASSFSGGTGYSEQYF. This chain connects TRBV7-3 to TRBJ2-7, with a weak D call TRBD1 (9 bases). The CDR3 loop spans 16 amino acids. Germline assignment: CDR1 SGHTA and CDR2 FQGTGA. Trimming took 3 bases from V and 6 from J, leaving 21 bases between them.

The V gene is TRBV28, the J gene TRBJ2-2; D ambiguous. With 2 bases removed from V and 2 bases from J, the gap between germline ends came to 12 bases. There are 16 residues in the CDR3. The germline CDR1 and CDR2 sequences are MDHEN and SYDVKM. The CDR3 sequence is CASSLGVTPNTGELFF. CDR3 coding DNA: TGTGCCAGCAGTTTAGGGGTTACCCCCAACACCGGGGAGCTGTTTTTT.

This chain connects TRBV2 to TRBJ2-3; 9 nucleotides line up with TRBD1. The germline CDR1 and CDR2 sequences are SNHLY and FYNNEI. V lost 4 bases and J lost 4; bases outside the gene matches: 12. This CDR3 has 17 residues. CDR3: CASSAGQGRTSPDTQYF. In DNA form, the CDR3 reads TGTGCCAGCAGTGCGGGACAGGGAAGAACTAGCCCAGATACGCAGTATTTT.

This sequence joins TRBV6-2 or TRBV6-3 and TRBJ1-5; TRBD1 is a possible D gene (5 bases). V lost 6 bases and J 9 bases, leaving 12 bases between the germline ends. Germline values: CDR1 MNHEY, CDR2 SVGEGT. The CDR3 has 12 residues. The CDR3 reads CASRYDGGPQHF. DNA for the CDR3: TGTGCCAGCAGATACGATGGGGGGCCCCAGCATTTT.

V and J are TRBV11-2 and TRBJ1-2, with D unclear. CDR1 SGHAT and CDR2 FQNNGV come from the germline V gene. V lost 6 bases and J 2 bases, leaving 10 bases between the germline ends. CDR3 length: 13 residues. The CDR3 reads CASRPSGNYGYTF. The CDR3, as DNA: TGTGCCAGCAGACCCAGCGGGAACTATGGCTACACCTTC.

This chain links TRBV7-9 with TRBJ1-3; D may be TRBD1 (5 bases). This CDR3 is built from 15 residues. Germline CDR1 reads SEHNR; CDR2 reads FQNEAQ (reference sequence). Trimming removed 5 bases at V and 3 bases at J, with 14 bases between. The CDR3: CASSPGTLDGNTIYF. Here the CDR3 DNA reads TGTGCCAGCAGCCCAGGGACGCTCGATGGAAACACCATATATTTT.

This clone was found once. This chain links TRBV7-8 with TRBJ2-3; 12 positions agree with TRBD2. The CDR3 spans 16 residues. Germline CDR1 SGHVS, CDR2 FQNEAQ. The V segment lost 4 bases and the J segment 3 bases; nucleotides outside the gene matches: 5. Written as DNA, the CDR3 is TGTGCCAGCAGCTCTAGGACTAGCGGGATTACAGATACGCAGTATTTT. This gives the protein CASSSRTSGITDTQYF.

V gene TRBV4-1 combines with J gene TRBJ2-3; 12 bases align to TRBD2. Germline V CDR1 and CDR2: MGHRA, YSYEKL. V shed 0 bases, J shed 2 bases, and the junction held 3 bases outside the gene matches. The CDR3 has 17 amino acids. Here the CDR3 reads CASSQDGLAGSTDTQYF. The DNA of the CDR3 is TGCGCCAGCAGCCAAGATGGACTAGCGGGGTCCACAGATACGCAGTATTTT.

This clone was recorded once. The CDR3 DNA is TGTGCCAGCAGCCCCGAGCCCCGACAGCACGAGCAGTACTTC. Protein sequence: CASSPEPRQHEQYF. This chain uses TRBV9 with TRBJ2-7, with D possibly being TRBD1 (5 bases). Looked up from germline, CDR1 is SGDLS and CDR2 is YYNGEE. CDR3 size: 14 residues. The V end lost 4 bases, the J end lost 5 bases, and 16 bases lay between the germline ends.